This TCR beta chain was recovered during a study of blood T cell repertoires in COVID-19. Study-level information: The samples span acute and convalescent COVID-19 from the United States, Italy and Spain. T cells, B-cell-depleted T cells, or PBMCs provided the cDNA or gDNA that served as material.

As handled by the study authors: Nucleated cell counts were estimated from reference gene primer amplification. Profiled with immunoSEQ multiplex PCR; TCRdb holds only in-frame clones, not every one. The D gene and trimming were derived from the DNA, and the V and J assignments and clone size from that table. This repertoire shows approximately 200,000 clones, approximately 87% found once; its top ten account for 6.2%. The sample consisted of peripheral blood. This TCR came from a man aged 55 to 70 who had recovered from COVID-19.

CDR3 in DNA: TGTGCCAGCAGTCCACTAGGGACAGAACGCTCACCCCTCCACTTT. Translating gives CASSPLGTERSPLHF. This chain joins TRBV6-1 and TRBJ1-6, with TRBD1 matching over 7 bases. The ends lost 5 bases at V and 10 bases at J; junction bases unmatched: 11. Germline V gene sequence: CDR1 MNHNS, CDR2 SASEGT. The CDR3 runs to 15 residues.